Included here is one TCR beta chain sequence, with context. This sample is part of a study of cytomegalovirus exposure and HLA in healthy donors. The CDR3 loop spans 14 amino acids. Germline V gene data show CDR1 as SGHDN and CDR2 as FVKESK. V gave up 3 bases and J gave up 6 bases; unmatched junction bases: 5. The PCR made use of 60 Vbeta and 13 Jbeta primers. Sequenced by immunoSEQ multiplex PCR; TCRdb stores in-frame clones only, minus some. The data contain 99,000 or so clones, roughly 83% of them singletons. The sample consisted of PBMCs. The rearrangement links TRBV14 to TRBJ1-2, with 9 positions matching TRBD1. This clonotype was sampled from a male donor in good health and CMV-seropositive. Here the CDR3 DNA reads TGTGCCAGCAGCCACTGGACAGGGGTCGATGGCTACACCTTC. Amino acid sequence: CASSHWTGVDGYTF.